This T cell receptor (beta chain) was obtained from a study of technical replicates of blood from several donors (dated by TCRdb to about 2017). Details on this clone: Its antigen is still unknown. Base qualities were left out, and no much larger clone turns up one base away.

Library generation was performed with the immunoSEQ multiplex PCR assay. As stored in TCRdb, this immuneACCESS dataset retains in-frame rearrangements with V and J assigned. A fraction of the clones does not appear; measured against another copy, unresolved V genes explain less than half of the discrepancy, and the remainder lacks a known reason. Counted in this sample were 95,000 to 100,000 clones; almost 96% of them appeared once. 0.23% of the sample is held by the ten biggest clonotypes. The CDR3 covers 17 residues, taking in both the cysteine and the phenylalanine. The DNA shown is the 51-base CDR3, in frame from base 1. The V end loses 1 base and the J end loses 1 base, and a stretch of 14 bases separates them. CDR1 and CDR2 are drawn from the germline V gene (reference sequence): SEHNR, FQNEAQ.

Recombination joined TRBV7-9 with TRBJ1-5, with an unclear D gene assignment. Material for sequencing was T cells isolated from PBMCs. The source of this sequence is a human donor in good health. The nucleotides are TGTGCCAGCAGCTTAGGGGAGGGCCTGGGGAGCAATCAGCCCCAGCATTTT. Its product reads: CASSLGEGLGSNQPQHF.